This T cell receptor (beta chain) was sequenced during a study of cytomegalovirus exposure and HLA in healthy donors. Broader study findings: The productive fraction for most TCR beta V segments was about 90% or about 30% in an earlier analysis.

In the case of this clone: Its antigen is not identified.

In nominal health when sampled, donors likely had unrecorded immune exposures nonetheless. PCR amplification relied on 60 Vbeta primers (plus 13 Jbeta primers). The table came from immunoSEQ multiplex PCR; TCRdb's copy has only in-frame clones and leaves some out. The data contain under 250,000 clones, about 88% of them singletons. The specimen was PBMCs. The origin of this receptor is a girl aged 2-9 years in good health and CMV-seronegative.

CDR3 DNA: TGTGCCACCAGCAGAGCTCCAGGGCCCTTTGGAAACACCATATATTTT. It specifies CATSRAPGPFGNTIYF. This rearrangement joins TRBV15 to TRBJ1-3; D is possibly TRBD1 (5 bases). The CDR3 has 16 residues. Trimming left V 1 base short and J 3 bases short, with 13 bases between. The germline CDR1 and CDR2 sequences are LNHNV and YYDKDF (reference sequence).